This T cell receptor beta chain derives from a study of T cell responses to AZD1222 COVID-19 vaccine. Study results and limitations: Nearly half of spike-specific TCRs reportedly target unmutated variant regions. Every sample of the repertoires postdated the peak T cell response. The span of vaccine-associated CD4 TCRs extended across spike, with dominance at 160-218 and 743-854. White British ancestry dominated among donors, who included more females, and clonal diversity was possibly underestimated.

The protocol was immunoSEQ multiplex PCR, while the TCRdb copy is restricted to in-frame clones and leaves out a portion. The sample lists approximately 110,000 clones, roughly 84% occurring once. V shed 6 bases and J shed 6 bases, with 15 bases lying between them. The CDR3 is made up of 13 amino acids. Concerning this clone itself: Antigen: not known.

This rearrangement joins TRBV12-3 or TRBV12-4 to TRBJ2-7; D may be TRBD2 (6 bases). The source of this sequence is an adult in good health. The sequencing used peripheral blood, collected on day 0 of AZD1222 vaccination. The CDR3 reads CASSPPWGGEQYF. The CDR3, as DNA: TGTGCCAGCAGCCCTCCCTGGGGAGGCGAGCAGTACTTC.